Each of the 7 T cell receptor beta chains below was sequenced from the same sample in a study of T cell changes during pregnancy in multiple sclerosis. The table came from immunoSEQ multiplex PCR; TCRdb's copy has only in-frame clones and leaves some out. The top ten clones hold roughly 0.45% of a sample with about 37,000 clones, about 90% of them seen once. This sample comprised CD4+ T cells from peripheral blood mononuclear cells, obtained in the third trimester of pregnancy. The receptors stem from a female donor in good health, enrolled as a control in a pregnancy study.

J is TRBJ2-7 and V is TRBV7-2, with D unresolved. V dropped 2 bases and J dropped 5 bases, with 13 bases sitting between them. Germline V gene data show CDR1 as SGHTA and CDR2 as FQGNSA. CDR3 size: 14 residues. The CDR3: CASSLIASPDEQYF. DNA for the CDR3: TGTGCCAGCAGCTTAATAGCCTCCCCGGACGAGCAGTACTTC.

The chain recombines TRBV25-1 with TRBJ2-3, with TRBD2 identical over 12 bases. Germline V gives CDR1 MGHDK, CDR2 SYGVNS. The V gene end was trimmed by 6 bases and the J gene end by 6 bases; junction bases not matched to a gene: 7. This CDR3 contains 15 residues. The CDR3 reads CASRKAGTSGDTQYF. The CDR3 DNA is TGTGCCAGCAGGAAGGCCGGGACTAGCGGGGATACGCAGTATTTT.

This clone occurred once. V is TRBV4-2 and J is TRBJ2-2, with no clear D. Germline CDR1 reads LGHNA; CDR2 reads YNFKEQ. The CDR3 length is 14 residues. The germline V and J ends were trimmed by 2 bases and 6 bases, with 10 bases remaining between them. As DNA, the CDR3 is TGTGCCAGCAGCCAAATTCTAGGTCCCGGGGAGCTGTTTTTT. Translating gives CASSQILGPGELFF.

This clone has only one observation. The V gene is TRBV5-1, the J gene TRBJ2-3, with 7 bases identical to TRBD1. The CDR3 length is 15 residues. The germline V gene has CDR1 SGHRS and CDR2 YFSETQ. Unmatched junction bases numbered 10, after V lost 3 bases and J lost 6 bases. The DNA of the CDR3 is TGCGCCAGCAGCTACACGACAGGGTTGGTGGATACGCAGTATTTT. Protein: CASSYTTGLVDTQYF.

This clone was detected only a few times. The chain recombines TRBV7-2 with TRBJ1-5; D unclear. Germline lookup yields CDR1 SGHTA and CDR2 FQGNSA. CDR3 length: 16 amino acids. V was pared by 5 bases and J by 1 base, with 15 bases between. The CDR3 nucleotides read TGTGCCAGCAGCCCCCAGACTTTTCCCAGCAATCAGCCCCAGCATTTT. This encodes CASSPQTFPSNQPQHF.

The chain recombines TRBV28 with TRBJ2-2; D gene uncertain. The CDR3 consists of 14 residues. The germline gives CDR1 MDHEN, CDR2 SYDVKM. Between the trimmed V and J ends, which lost 4 bases and 6 bases, there was a span of 12 bases. The CDR3 nucleotides are TGTGCCAGCAGTTCATATAGCTTAGCCGGGGAGCTGTTTTTT. Translated, it gives CASSSYSLAGELFF.

The chain uses TRBV7-3 and TRBJ2-5, with a possible D match to TRBD2 (6 bases). Trimming took off 2 bases at V and 7 bases at J, with 14 bases between the two ends. The CDR3 loop spans 14 amino acids. Germline loops: CDR1 SGHTA, CDR2 FQGTGA. The CDR3: CASSLGGQSTTQYF. The CDR3 DNA is TGTGCCAGCAGCTTAGGAGGGCAGTCGACGACCCAGTACTTC.